This TCR beta chain stems from a study of blood T cells in healthy people across ages. Study findings and constraints: A roughly linear age-dependent decrease characterized TCR beta diversity per million T cells. Diversity of TCR beta correlated strongly with naive T cell percentage. Relative to aged donors, long-lived donors carried more naive CD4+ cells and displayed higher diversity.

Alongside a J-beta primer mix, a sample-barcoded 5' primer served in a second PCR lasting about 7 to 12 cycles. Tags on each cDNA molecule came from a template-switch adaptor with 12 random nucleotides. TCRdb called the 5' RACE reads again in MiXCR, with one record for every CDR3 protein. The data show roughly 1.7 million distinct CDR3 sequences, about 35% seen once. The CDR3 contains 15 residues. Germline V gives CDR1 MNHEY, CDR2 SVGAGI. Losses at the gene ends were 2 bases for V and 4 bases for J; bases not matched to a gene: 6. In the case of this clonotype: As yet, its antigen is unknown.

The chain recombines TRBV6-5 with TRBJ1-1, with 8 bases aligning to TRBD1. The sequence derives from a woman in her twenties or thirties in good health. The sample was blood. The DNA for the CDR3 is TGTGCCAGCAGTTACACGTCGACAGGGGCCACTGAAGCTTTCTTT. Translating it yields CASSYTSTGATEAFF.